This T cell receptor beta chain was found in a study of vaccination effects on CD4 cells after COVID-19. The germline V and J ends were trimmed by 5 bases and 0 bases, with 9 bases remaining between them. This CDR3 is built from 14 residues. The germline CDR1 and CDR2 sequences are SGHTA and FQGTGA. Sequencing was performed with immunoSEQ multiplex PCR; in TCRdb, only in-frame clones are kept and a portion is missing. The table records tens of thousands of clones, about 80% of them present only once. Worth noting for this clone: Antigen specificity is unknown.

ViraFEST assay sequencing came after antigen-specific CD4+ T cells were expanded with viral peptide pools. Culture proceeded for approximately nine days, and CD4+ T cells were then isolated. Among the vaccine recipients, none had a prior SARS-CoV-2 infection, and nucleocapsid antibodies were negative. Sequenced here: CD4+ T cells from PBMCs cultured with SARS-CoV-2 spike peptides, sampled before COVID-19 vaccination. V and J are TRBV7-3 and TRBJ2-3; D may correspond to TRBD1 or TRBD2 (5 bases each). This TCR came from a human donor who received a COVID-19 vaccine. CDR3 in DNA: TGTGCCAGCAGCCGGGACCTTAGCACAGATACGCAGTATTTT. This encodes CASSRDLSTDTQYF.